This entry lists 9 T cell receptor beta chains sequenced from one sample in a study of blood T cells in healthy people across ages. Primers used in a second PCR of about 6 to 11 cycles were a sample-barcoded 5' primer and a J-beta primer mix. TCRdb processed the 5' RACE reads anew with MiXCR; each CDR3 protein has one entry. Among about 1,400,000 distinct CDR3 sequences listed, around 42% were seen once. Source material: blood. These receptors were taken from a woman under 30 in good health.

This chain links TRBV13 with TRBJ2-4; D remains unclear. Germline assignment: CDR1 PRHDT and CDR2 FYEKMQ (reference sequence). Trimming took off 0 bases at V and 3 bases at J, with 12 bases between the two ends. CDR3 length: 16 amino acids. This CDR3 is CASSLGRNLVKNIQYF. As DNA, the CDR3 is TGTGCCAGCAGCTTAGGTCGCAATCTCGTCAAAAACATTCAGTACTTC. Variable domain in full (rest from reference TRBV13 and TRBJ2-4): AAGVIQSPRHLIKEKRETATLKCYPIPRHDTVYWYQQGPGQDPQFLISFYEKMQSDKGSIPDRFSAQQFSDYHSELNMSSLELGDSALYFCASSLGRNLVKNIQYFGAGTRLSVL.

The rearrangement joins TRBV5-6 to TRBJ2-7; maybe TRBD2 (5 bases). The CDR3 runs 16 residues. CDR1 SGHDT and CDR2 YYEEEE come from the germline V gene. V shed 4 bases and J shed 4 bases, with 21 bases lying between them. CDR3 sequence (DNA): TGTGCCAGCAGCCGAAGAGGGTTCGGGCCCTCATACGAGCAGTACTTC. It encodes CASSRRGFGPSYEQYF. Combining the CDR3 with reference TRBV5-6 and TRBJ2-7 gives the whole variable domain DAGVTQSPTHLIKTRGQQVTLRCSPKSGHDTVSWYQQALGQGPQFIFQYYEEEERQRGNFPDRFSGHQFPNYSSELNVNALLLGDSALYLCASSRRGFGPSYEQYFGPGTRLTVT.

This clonotype was observed at least ten times. The J gene is TRBJ2-7, the V gene TRBV9; 7 positions agree with TRBD1. The CDR3 is 14 amino acids. The V and J ends lost 0 bases and 2 bases, in that order; junction bases with no gene match: 2. The germline V gene has CDR1 SGDLS and CDR2 YYNGEE. CDR3 residues: CASSVGQGAYEQYF. The CDR3 bases are TGTGCCAGCAGCGTAGGACAGGGAGCCTACGAGCAGTACTTC.

The chain is built from TRBV25-1 and TRBJ2-1, with D tentatively TRBD1 or TRBD2 (5 bases each). The DNA matches TRBJ2-7 better at its end, which makes the J call doubtful. The CDR3 spans 17 residues. Germline V gene sequence: CDR1 MGHDK, CDR2 SYGVNS. The CDR3 sequence: CASSGLAREVADNEQYF. In DNA, the CDR3 is TGTGCCAGCAGTGGATTAGCGAGGGAAGTGGCGGACAATGAGCAGTACTTC.

The V call is TRBV20-1, the J call TRBJ2-7; the D call may be TRBD1 or TRBD2 (5 bases each). V was pared by 0 bases and J by 1 base, with 13 bases between. Germline V gives CDR1 DFQATT, CDR2 SNEGSKA (reference sequence). The CDR3 is 15 residues long. CDR3 loop: CSARDEVWGSYEQYF. As DNA, the CDR3 is TGCAGTGCTAGAGATGAGGTTTGGGGGTCCTACGAGCAGTACTTC.

The chain has TRBV29-1 and TRBJ1-1, with 8 positions matching TRBD1. This CDR3 has 13 amino acids. The junction had 8 bases not matched to a gene; V was cut back by 6 bases and J by 5 bases. From germline, CDR1 is SQVTM and CDR2 ANQGSEA. In DNA form, the CDR3 reads TGCAGCGTCGGACAGGGCGGTGGAACTGAAGCTTTCTTT. Its protein product is CSVGQGGGTEAFF.

A word on this clonotype: The junction departs from germline at one end; a sequencing error may be responsible. The chain is built from TRBV20-1 and TRBJ2-5; maybe TRBD2 (6 bases). The CDR3 has 14 residues. The germline V gene has CDR1 DFQATT and CDR2 SNEGSKA (reference sequence). DNA for the CDR3: TGCAGTGCTAGAGATGGGGGACTCCAAGAGACGCAGAACTTC. Its translation is CSARDGGLQETQNF.

This rearrangement joins TRBV5-1 to TRBJ2-6, with TRBD2 as a possible D gene (7 bases). The germline CDR1 and CDR2 sequences are SGHRS and YFSETQ. This CDR3 comprises 17 residues. The V end was cut by 4 bases, the J end by 3 bases, with 17 bases between. In DNA form, the CDR3 reads TGCGCCAGCAGCAGAACAGGGAGGGCGGATGGGGCCAACGTCCTGACTTTC. As protein: CASSRTGRADGANVLTF.

This clonotype was seen only a few times. This chain uses TRBV30 with TRBJ2-7; unclear D gene. The V gene lost 1 base and the J gene lost 6 bases, with 10 bases spanning the gap. The CDR3 contains 12 residues. Germline V CDR1 and CDR2: GTSNPN, SVGIG (reference sequence). In nucleotides, the CDR3 is TGTGCCTGGAGTGCTACCAAGGCCGAGCAGTACTTC. It codes for CAWSATKAEQYF.